The subject of this entry is one TCR beta chain. Deep sequencing aimed at 1 in 200,000 to 1 in 1 million T cells' resolution. TCRdb keeps only in-frame clones here, not all; method: immunoSEQ multiplex PCR. The sample has over 150,000 clones, 81% seen once; the top ten hold over 2%. Deletions cut 4 bases from V and 4 bases from J, with 16 bases between. The germline V gene encodes CDR1 SGHTA and CDR2 FQGNSA. The CDR3 extends over 15 amino acids. This sample is part of a study of cytotoxic CD8 clonotypes in ibrutinib-treated CLL. As for the study in general: After treatment lasting a median roughly 12 months, range 6 to 36, response samples were collected. Productive templates averaged approximately 260,000 per sample, and productive rearrangements 94,082.

The chain carries TRBV7-2 and TRBJ1-1; D ambiguous. The material was PBMCs, obtained after 12 months of ibrutinib treatment. The receptor's source is a human donor with chronic lymphocytic leukemia. The CDR3 coding sequence is TGTGCCAGCAGCTCGGACTACCTCGCCGGCACTGAAGCTTTCTTT. This gives the protein CASSSDYLAGTEAFF.